These T cell receptor beta chains were read from a single sample in a study of blood T cell repertoires in COVID-19. Clones were sequenced by immunoSEQ multiplex PCR, and TCRdb holds only the in-frame ones, with some missing. Of 150,000 to 200,000 clones in the sample, 80% to 90% were seen once. Sequencing was done on a sample of peripheral blood. The receptors derive from a woman aged 45 to 65 with acute or convalescent COVID-19. The CDR3 runs from the conserved cysteine through the conserved F or W. Each record gives: V gene, D gene, J gene, clone size, CDR3 DNA, CDR3 protein. D genes are given only for firm matches. Some rows have no size entry. The others give once, few or many, or a class for an expanded clone.

TRBV12-3/TRBV12-4,-,TRBJ1-1,-,TGTGCCAGCAGTTTGTCAGAGAACACTGAAGCTTTCTTT,CASSLSENTEAFF
TRBV21-1,-,TRBJ1-4,-,TGTGCCAGCAGCAGCCATTACAGGGCTCCTAATGAAAAACTGTTTTTT,CASSSHYRAPNEKLFF
TRBV11-2,TRBD2,TRBJ2-5,-,TGTGCCAGCAGCTTACAGGCAGGGAGGGCAGAGACCCAGTACTTC,CASSLQAGRAETQYF
TRBV7-3,TRBD1,TRBJ1-1,few,TGTGCCAGCAGCTTATTAGGGGGCAACACTGAAGCTTTCTTT,CASSLLGGNTEAFF
TRBV11-3,-,TRBJ1-1,-,TGTGCCAGCAGCTTATGGAGGCAGATCAACACTGAAGCTTTCTTT,CASSLWRQINTEAFF
TRBV6-6,-,TRBJ1-4,-,TGTGCCAGCACCCGGACAGCTAATGAAAAACTGTTTTTT,CASTRTANEKLFF
TRBV5-8,-,TRBJ1-2,few,TGTGCCAGCAGCTACTACCAGGGAGGGTATGGCTACACCTTC,CASSYYQGGYGYTF
TRBV5-1,TRBD2,TRBJ2-3,-,TGCGCCAGCAGCCTCCTAGCGGGGGGGCCGGCAGATACGCAGTATTTT,CASSLLAGGPADTQYF
TRBV7-9,-,TRBJ1-1,-,TGTGCCAGCAGCTTAGTTGAGGCAGCGAACACTGAAGCTTTCTTT,CASSLVEAANTEAFF
TRBV3-1/TRBV3-2,-,TRBJ1-3,-,TGTGCCAGCAGCCAAGATAGGGTGCGGGTGTCAGGAAACACCATATATTTT,CASSQDRVRVSGNTIYF
TRBV6-1,-,TRBJ1-6,-,TGTGCCAGCAGCGAATCGGGTGGGCCCGGGAGCTCCTATAATTCACCCCTCCACTTT,CASSESGGPGSSYNSPLHF
TRBV6-5,TRBD2,TRBJ2-2,-,TGTGCCAGCAGTTCCGGGAGGGCCCCGAACACCGGGGAGCTGTTTTTT,CASSSGRAPNTGELFF
TRBV5-1,-,TRBJ1-2,-,TGCGCCAGCAGCTTAGGTGACACATCCGACTATGGCTACACCTTC,CASSLGDTSDYGYTF
TRBV12-3/TRBV12-4,-,TRBJ1-1,-,TGTGCCAGCAGGCCTCCAGTGAACACTGAAGCTTTCTTT,CASRPPVNTEAFF
TRBV24-1,-,TRBJ1-5,-,TGTGCCACCAGTGATTCAAGGACATCCAATCAGCCCCAGCATTTT,CATSDSRTSNQPQHF
TRBV5-1,TRBD1,TRBJ1-1,-,TGCGCCAGCAGCACCCGACAGGGTGGGGACACTGAAGCTTTCTTT,CASSTRQGGDTEAFF
TRBV27,TRBD1,TRBJ2-5,-,TGTGCCAGCAGTTTGAACAGGGGACAAGAGACCCAGTACTTC,CASSLNRGQETQYF
TRBV29-1,-,TRBJ1-2,-,TGCAGCGTTGATAGGGGAGGGTATGGCTACACCTTC,CSVDRGGYGYTF
TRBV11-3,TRBD1,TRBJ1-1,-,TGTGCCAGCAGCTCGTCGCGACAGGGGAACACTGAAGCTTTCTTT,CASSSSRQGNTEAFF
TRBV2,-,TRBJ1-1,-,TGTGCCAGCAGTGGCCGGGACAAGAACACTGAAGCTTTCTTT,CASSGRDKNTEAFF
TRBV6-6,TRBD1,TRBJ2-1,-,TGTGCCAGCAGACTTGCCGGGACAGGGACTTACAATGAGCAGTTCTTC,CASRLAGTGTYNEQFF
TRBV12-3/TRBV12-4,-,TRBJ1-2,-,TGTGCCAGCAGTTTTTTTCTCTATGGCTACACCTTC,CASSFFLYGYTF